This T cell receptor beta chain is from a study of T cells in Graves' hyperthyroidism and ophthalmopathy. For the study at large: Before any treatment, at initial diagnosis, peripheral blood was collected.

Amplification yielded TCR beta CDR3 regions, with RNA transcripts as the source. The HTBI set primed first-round TCR CDR3 RT-PCR. TCRdb ran MiXCR on the multiplex PCR reads and lists one entry per CDR3 protein. The sample shows a few hundred thousand distinct CDR3 sequences, roughly 19% of them seen only once. Uncontrolled infection, other autoimmune disease, pregnancy or lactation barred patients from enrollment. Notes on the study in general: A model of 13 V-J features distinguished ophthalmopathy from stable hyperthyroidism. Progression to ophthalmopathy was predicted a median of roughly 6.5 months early.

Germline CDR1 is SGHTS and CDR2 is YDEGEE. V gave up 0 bases and J gave up 1 base; unmatched junction bases: 4. The CDR3 consists of 15 residues. Comments on this clonotype: Its target is unknown.

J is TRBJ2-7 and V is TRBV5-8; TRBD1 matches 7 bases. The sequenced material came from blood. The TCR comes from a woman younger than 30 with Graves' hyperthyroidism. CDR3 residues: CASSLVRQGSYEQYF. The CDR3 DNA sequence: TGTGCCAGCAGCTTGGTCCGACAGGGTTCCTACGAGCAGTACTTC. The full variable domain, with the rest looked up from reference TRBV5-8 and TRBJ2-7, is EAGVTQSPTHLIKTRGQQATLRCSPISGHTSVYWYQQALGLGLQFLLWYDEGEERNRGNFPPRFSGRQFPNYSSELNVNALELEDSALYLCASSLVRQGSYEQYFGPGTRLTVT.